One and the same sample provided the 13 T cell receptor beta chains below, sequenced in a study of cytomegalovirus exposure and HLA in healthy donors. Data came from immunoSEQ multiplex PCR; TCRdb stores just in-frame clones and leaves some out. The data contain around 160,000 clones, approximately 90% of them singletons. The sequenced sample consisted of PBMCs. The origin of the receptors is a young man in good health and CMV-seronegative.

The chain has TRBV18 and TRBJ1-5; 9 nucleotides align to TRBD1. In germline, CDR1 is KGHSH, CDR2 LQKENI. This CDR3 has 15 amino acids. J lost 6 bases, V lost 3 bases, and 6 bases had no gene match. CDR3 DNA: TGTGCCAGCTCACCGGGGACAGGGAGCGGTCAGCCCCAGCATTTT. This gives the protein CASSPGTGSGQPQHF.

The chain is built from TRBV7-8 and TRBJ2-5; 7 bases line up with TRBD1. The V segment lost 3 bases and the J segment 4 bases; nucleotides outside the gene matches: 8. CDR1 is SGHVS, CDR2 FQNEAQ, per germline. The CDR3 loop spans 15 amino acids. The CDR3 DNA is TGTGCCAGCAGCTTGTCAGGGGGTGGGGCAGAGACCCAGTACTTC. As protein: CASSLSGGGAETQYF.

CDR3 region: CASSGLEGERETQYF. In DNA form, the CDR3 reads TGTGCCAGCAGCGGTCTAGAGGGGGAGAGAGAGACCCAGTACTTC. This chain uses TRBV14 with TRBJ2-5; D may be TRBD1 (6 bases). The V and J ends lost 5 bases and 4 bases respectively, with 17 bases between them. CDR3 length equals 15 residues. CDR1 SGHDN and CDR2 FVKESK come from the germline V gene.

CDR3 sequence reads: CASSLTGGRGTEAFF. CDR3 nucleotides: TGCGCCAGCAGCTTGACAGGGGGCCGTGGAACTGAAGCTTTCTTT. The J gene is TRBJ1-1, the V gene TRBV5-1, with 9 bases lining up with TRBD1. Trimming cost V 1 base and J 5 bases; bases outside gene matches: 6. There are 15 residues in the CDR3. Germline CDR1 is SGHRS and CDR2 is YFSETQ.

The CDR3 loop is CASSLAGGSNSPLHF. The CDR3, as DNA: TGCGCCAGCAGCTTGGCAGGGGGCAGTAATTCACCCCTCCACTTT. V gene TRBV5-1 combines with J gene TRBJ1-6, with 8 bases identical to TRBD1. The CDR3 runs 15 residues. V gave up 0 bases and J gave up 6 bases; unmatched junction bases: 2. Germline CDR1 SGHRS, CDR2 YFSETQ.

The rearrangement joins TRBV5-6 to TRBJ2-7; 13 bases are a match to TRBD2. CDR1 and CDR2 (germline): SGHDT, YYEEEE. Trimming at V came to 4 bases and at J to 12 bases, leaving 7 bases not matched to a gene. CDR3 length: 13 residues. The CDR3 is CASSLGTSGVSYV. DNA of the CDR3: TGTGCCAGCAGCCTAGGGACTAGCGGGGTGTCGTACGTC.

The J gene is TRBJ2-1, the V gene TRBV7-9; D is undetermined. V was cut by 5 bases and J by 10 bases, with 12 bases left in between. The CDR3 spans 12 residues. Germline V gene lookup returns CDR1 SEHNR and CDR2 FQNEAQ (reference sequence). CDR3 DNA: TGTGCCAGCAGCCCATATGGAGTGGAGCAGTTCTTC. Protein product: CASSPYGVEQFF.

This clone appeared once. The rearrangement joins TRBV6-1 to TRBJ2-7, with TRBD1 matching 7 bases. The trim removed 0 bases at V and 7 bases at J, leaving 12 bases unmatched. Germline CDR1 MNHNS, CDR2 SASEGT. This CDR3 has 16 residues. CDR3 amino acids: CASSEALLTGVVEQYF. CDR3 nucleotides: TGTGCCAGCAGTGAAGCGCTTCTTACAGGGGTGGTTGAGCAGTACTTC.

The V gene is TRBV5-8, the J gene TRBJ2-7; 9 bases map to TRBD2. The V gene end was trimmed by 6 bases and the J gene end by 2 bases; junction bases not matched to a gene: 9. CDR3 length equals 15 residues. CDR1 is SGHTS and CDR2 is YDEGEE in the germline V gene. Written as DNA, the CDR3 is TGTGCCAGCACCCCATTTAGCGGGAGCACCTACGAGCAGTACTTC. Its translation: CASTPFSGSTYEQYF.

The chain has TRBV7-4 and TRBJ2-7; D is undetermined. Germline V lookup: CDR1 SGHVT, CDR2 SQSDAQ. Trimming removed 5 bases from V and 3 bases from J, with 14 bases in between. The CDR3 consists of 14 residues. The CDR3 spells CASSPLVCRYEQYF. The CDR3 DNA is TGTGCCAGCAGCCCACTTGTGTGCCGCTACGAGCAGTACTTC.

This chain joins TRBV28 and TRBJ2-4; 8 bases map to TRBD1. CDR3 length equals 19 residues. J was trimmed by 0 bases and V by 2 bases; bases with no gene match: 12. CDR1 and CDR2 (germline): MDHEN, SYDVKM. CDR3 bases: TGTGCCAGCAGTTTACTATTTGGACAGGGTCGACTAGCCAAAAACATTCAGTACTTC. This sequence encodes CASSLLFGQGRLAKNIQYF.

Here the CDR3 reads CASSLGTANTGELFF. Written as DNA, the CDR3 is TGTGCCAGCAGCTTGGGGACAGCGAACACCGGGGAGCTGTTTTTT. The rearrangement links TRBV5-4 to TRBJ2-2; tentatively, D is TRBD1 (6 bases). Germline CDR1 SGHNT, CDR2 YYREEE (reference sequence). The CDR3 length is 15 residues. V was pared by 0 bases and J by 0 bases, with 6 bases between.

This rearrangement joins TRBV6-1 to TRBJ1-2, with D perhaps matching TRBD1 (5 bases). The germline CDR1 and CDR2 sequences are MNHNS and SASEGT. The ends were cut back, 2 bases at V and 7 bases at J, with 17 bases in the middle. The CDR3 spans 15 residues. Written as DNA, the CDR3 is TGTGCCAGCAGTGAATGGGGCCGGGAGTGGAGTGGCTACACCTTC. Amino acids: CASSEWGREWSGYTF.